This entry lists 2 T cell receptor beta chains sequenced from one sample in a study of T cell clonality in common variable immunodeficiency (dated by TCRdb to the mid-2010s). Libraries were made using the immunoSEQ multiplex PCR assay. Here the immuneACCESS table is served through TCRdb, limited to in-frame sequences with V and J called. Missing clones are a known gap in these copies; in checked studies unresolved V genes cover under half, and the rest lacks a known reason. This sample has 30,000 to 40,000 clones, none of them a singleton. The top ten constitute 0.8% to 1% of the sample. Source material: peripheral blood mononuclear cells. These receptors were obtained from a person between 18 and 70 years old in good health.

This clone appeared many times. Partial CDR3 DNA: TGTGCCAGCAGCCCGAGGACTAGCGGGATAGTCGGGGAG. Its translation: CASSPRTSGIVGE. The full CDR3 protein reads CASSPRTSGIVGELFF. This chain joins TRBV9 and TRBJ2-2; 12 nucleotides match TRBD2. The DNA ends 3 residues before the CDR3 does, and the rest of the CDR3 is filled in from the germline J gene. The CDR3 contains 16 residues. V lost 4 bases and J lost 7; bases outside the gene matches: 8. Germline lookup yields CDR1 SGDLS and CDR2 YYNGEE.

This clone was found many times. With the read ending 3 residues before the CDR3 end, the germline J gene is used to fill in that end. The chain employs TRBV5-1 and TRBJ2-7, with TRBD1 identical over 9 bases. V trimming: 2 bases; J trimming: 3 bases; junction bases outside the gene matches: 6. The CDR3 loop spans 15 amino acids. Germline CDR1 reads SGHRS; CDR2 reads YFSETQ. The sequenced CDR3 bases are TGCGCCAGCAGCTTTTCCGGGACAGGGAACTACGAG. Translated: CASSFSGTGNYE. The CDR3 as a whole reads CASSFSGTGNYEQYF.